This T cell receptor (beta chain) was retrieved from a study of beta chain features in type 1 diabetes. TCRB transcripts that were expressed got sequenced, as all of the isolated RNA had been reverse transcribed. This table comes from immunoSEQ multiplex PCR, and its TCRdb copy is limited to in-frame clones, with some not included. The sample consists of fewer than 650,000 clones, about 16% of them appearing once. This CDR3 spans 13 amino acids. Trimming took 3 bases from V and 3 from J, leaving 8 bases between them. Germline loops: CDR1 LNHDA, CDR2 SQIVND (reference sequence). This clone was detected a few times.

V is TRBV19 and J is TRBJ1-1, with a possible D match to TRBD1 (5 bases). This TCR was recovered from a man aged 18 to 30 in good health. The specimen was naive CD4+ T cells from blood. CDR3 loop: CASSIGGDTEAFF. CDR3 bases: TGTGCCAGTAGTATTGGAGGGGACACTGAAGCTTTCTTT.